This TCR beta chain was sequenced in a study of blood T cells in healthy people across ages. This clonotype occurred a few times. The CDR3 contains 15 residues. CDR1 and CDR2 (germline): MGHRA, YSYEKL. Trimming cost V 1 base and J 2 bases, with 12 bases left between them. The use of a sample-barcoded 5' primer and a J-beta primer mix characterized a second PCR of roughly 7 to 11 cycles. TCRdb passed the 5' RACE reads through MiXCR, listing each CDR3 protein once. The sample holds 800,000 or so distinct CDR3 sequences, 20% to 30% seen once. The data were also submitted as part of a second study, on T cells of mothers and their children.

The sequenced sample was blood. The J gene is TRBJ2-7, the V gene TRBV4-1; D call uncertain. The TCR comes from a boy aged 5-17 years in good health. The chain's CDR3 is CASSQVGSSTYEQYF. CDR3 sequence (DNA): TGCGCCAGCAGCCAAGTCGGCAGCAGTACCTACGAGCAGTACTTC.